A single sample gave rise to the 15 T cell receptor beta chains below, sequenced in a study of T cell repertoires in cytomegalovirus infection. Each CDR3 protein is one row after TCRdb ran MiXCR on the reads. The repertoire holds about 920,000 distinct CDR3 sequences, with around 31% as singletons. The antigens these receptors bind are not known. The input for sequencing was cultured CD8+ T cells from PBMCs, taken from culture after CMV antigen stimulation. The source is a human donor in good health (CMV status not recorded). Some clones in this sample may be carry-over from other donors' samples.

This chain links TRBV12-3 or TRBV12-4 with TRBJ1-2, with D uncertain. The CDR3 sequence is 13 residues long. Trimming removed 0 bases from V and 8 bases from J, with 10 bases in between. Here the CDR3 reads CASSLAARLGYTF. CDR3 sequence (DNA): TGTGCCAGCAGTTTAGCGGCCAGATTAGGCTACACCTTC.

The chain uses TRBV19 and TRBJ2-1; D is perhaps TRBD1 or TRBD2 (6 bases each). Deletions cut 2 bases from V and 0 bases from J, with 14 bases between. Germline loops: CDR1 LNHDA, CDR2 SQIVND (reference sequence). CDR3 length: 17 amino acids. CDR3 sequence: CASSITGGHSSYNEQFF. CDR3 nucleotides: TGTGCCAGTAGTATAACCGGGGGCCATAGCTCCTACAATGAGCAGTTCTTC.

The chain employs TRBV4-1 and TRBJ1-2; D is possibly TRBD1 (6 bases). Trimming shortened V by 3 bases and J by 8 bases, and 16 bases separated the two germline ends. CDR1 and CDR2 (germline): MGHRA, YSYEKL. This CDR3 comprises 14 residues. The CDR3 region is CASSQQTGSEGYTF. CDR3 DNA sequence: TGCGCCAGCAGCCAGCAGACAGGCTCTGAGGGCTACACCTTC.

In this sample, this clonotype turned up many times. The rearrangement uses TRBV7-2 and TRBJ1-1; D possibly corresponds to TRBD1 (6 bases). Trimming pared 1 base from V and 4 bases from J, leaving 13 bases between. Germline V gene data show CDR1 as SGHTA and CDR2 as FQGNSA. This CDR3 has 15 amino acids. In DNA, the CDR3 is TGTGCCAGCAGCTTAGTAAGTCAGGGGCTCACTGAAGCTTTCTTT. The encoded protein is CASSLVSQGLTEAFF.

This chain uses TRBV4-1 with TRBJ2-7, with D possibly matching TRBD2 (6 bases). CDR3 length: 16 residues. Looked up from germline, CDR1 is MGHRA and CDR2 is YSYEKL. V lost 0 bases and J 2 bases, leaving 14 bases between the germline ends. Here the CDR3 reads CASSQEWRGGTYEQYV. CDR3 coding DNA: TGCGCCAGCAGCCAAGAATGGCGTGGGGGGACCTACGAGCAGTACGTC.

The chain combines TRBV20-1 with TRBJ1-2; 9 positions agree with TRBD1. The CDR3 runs to 16 residues. V lost 0 bases to trimming and J lost 4 bases; unmatched junction nucleotides: 9. Germline V CDR1 and CDR2: DFQATT, SNEGSKA (reference sequence). CDR3 loop: CSARDPEQGALYGYTF. The DNA of the CDR3 is TGCAGTGCTAGAGACCCGGAACAGGGGGCCCTCTATGGCTACACCTTC.

This clonotype was counted many times. This chain links TRBV19 with TRBJ2-1; TRBD2 is a possible D gene (6 bases). Germline CDR1 and CDR2: LNHDA and SQIVND (reference sequence). The CDR3 is made up of 16 amino acids. The V and J ends lost 3 bases and 3 bases respectively, with 15 bases between them. The CDR3 DNA reads TGTGCCAGTAGTATGGATGGAGGGATAAGCTACAATGAGCAGTTCTTC. Its translation is CASSMDGGISYNEQFF.

This clonotype has a count of ten or more. The chain carries TRBV11-3 and TRBJ2-7, with D possibly matching TRBD1 (8 bases). Trimming shortened V by 5 bases and J by 7 bases, and 24 bases separated the two germline ends. CDR1 is SGHNT, CDR2 YENEEA, per germline. The length of the CDR3 is 16 residues. For the CDR3, the DNA is TGTGCCAGCAGCAAACGGACAGGGAGGGGGCCTACGGAGCAGTACTTC. It codes for CASSKRTGRGPTEQYF.

The J gene is TRBJ1-2, the V gene TRBV12-3 or TRBV12-4; 7 bases align to TRBD1. J was trimmed by 6 bases and V by 5 bases; bases with no gene match: 9. This CDR3 contains 14 residues. The chain's CDR3 is CASSPYDRVDGYTF. The CDR3 DNA reads as TGTGCCAGCAGTCCCTATGACAGGGTGGATGGCTACACCTTC.

The CDR3 region is CASSKTGTANVHGYTF. DNA for the CDR3: TGTGCCAGCAGCAAGACCGGGACAGCCAACGTCCATGGCTACACCTTC. This chain connects TRBV7-9 to TRBJ1-2; 7 nucleotides agree with TRBD1. The CDR3 covers 16 residues. Looked up from germline, CDR1 is SEHNR and CDR2 is FQNEAQ (reference sequence). With V trimmed by 5 bases and J by 6 bases, 15 bases remained unmatched.

J is TRBJ1-6 and V is TRBV19; D is undetermined. The CDR3 is 14 residues long. CDR1 is LNHDA, CDR2 SQIVND, per germline (reference sequence). Trimming left V 4 bases short and J 5 bases short, with 9 bases between. CDR3 loop: CASSTVWDNSPLHF. The CDR3 nucleotides are TGTGCCAGTAGTACTGTATGGGATAATTCACCCCTCCACTTT.

This chain uses TRBV24-1 with TRBJ2-1; tentatively, D is TRBD2 (5 bases). CDR1 is KGHDR, CDR2 SFDVKD, per germline. CDR3 length equals 11 residues. Trimming shortened V by 8 bases and J by 9 bases, and 10 bases separated the two germline ends. DNA for the CDR3: TGTGCCACCACGGACGGGGTTGAGCAGTTCTTC. Its translation is CATTDGVEQFF.

The genes are TRBV14 and TRBJ1-2; perhaps TRBD1 as D (5 bases). The CDR3 length is 16 residues. V was pared by 0 bases and J by 8 bases, with 19 bases between. The germline V gene has CDR1 SGHDN and CDR2 FVKESK. The CDR3 coding sequence is TGTGCCAGCAGCCAAGAAAGCCTCGGGACGGCGTTCGGCTACACCTTC. Encoded protein: CASSQESLGTAFGYTF.

In this sample, this clonotype turned up many times. This chain connects TRBV7-8 to TRBJ2-1; D is possibly TRBD2 (6 bases). With 5 bases removed from V and 7 bases from J, the gap between germline ends came to 21 bases. The germline V gene encodes CDR1 SGHVS and CDR2 FQNEAQ. The CDR3 runs 16 residues. CDR3 in DNA: TGTGCCAGCAGCCAAATTGCGGGGACCCTCCGGAATGAGCAGTTCTTC. It codes for CASSQIAGTLRNEQFF.

The genes are TRBV12-3 or TRBV12-4 and TRBJ2-5, with D possibly matching TRBD2 (6 bases). The ends were cut back, 8 bases at V and 7 bases at J, with 11 bases in the middle. This CDR3 is 11 amino acids long. Here the CDR3 reads CASGTPGTQYF. The CDR3 nucleotides are TGTGCCAGCGGGACTCCAGGGACCCAGTACTTC.